The 6 T cell receptor beta chains presented below share a single source sample, sequenced in a study of T cell repertoires in cytomegalovirus infection. One entry per CDR3 protein, called by TCRdb with MiXCR from the reads. The sample lists around 740,000 distinct CDR3 sequences, about a third occurring once. The material sequenced was PBMCs. These receptors all come from a human donor in good health (CMV status not recorded). Some clones in this sample may be carry-over from other donors' samples.

The rearrangement joins TRBV12-3 or TRBV12-4 to TRBJ2-3, with 7 positions matching TRBD2. This CDR3 region has 14 residues. V trimming: 6 bases; J trimming: 4 bases; junction bases outside the gene matches: 7. CDR3 protein: CASRGGIPPDTQYF. In DNA, the CDR3 is TGTGCCAGCAGGGGGGGGATCCCCCCAGATACGCAGTATTTT.

V and J are TRBV20-1 and TRBJ1-5, with no clear D. V lost 2 bases, J lost 2 bases, and 7 bases lay in between. The CDR3 loop spans 13 amino acids. The germline gives CDR1 DFQATT, CDR2 SNEGSKA (reference sequence). The CDR3 reads CSARPLGNQPQHF. In nucleotides, the CDR3 is TGCAGTGCTAGACCTCTAGGCAATCAGCCCCAGCATTTT.

This sequence joins TRBV24-1 and TRBJ1-2; D remains ambiguous. The CDR3 is 13 amino acids. CDR1 is KGHDR and CDR2 is SFDVKD in the germline V gene. V was pared by 5 bases and J by 0 bases, with 6 bases between. CDR3 DNA sequence: TGTGCCACCAGTGTCCGCACTAACTATGGCTACACCTTC. Protein: CATSVRTNYGYTF.

J is TRBJ2-3 and V is TRBV5-4; maybe TRBD2 (6 bases). The ends were cut back, 2 bases at V and 3 bases at J, with 16 bases in the middle. CDR1 and CDR2 from the germline V gene are SGHNT and YYREEE (reference sequence). This CDR3 contains 16 residues. The CDR3 spells CASSFGGSSRTDTQYF. Here the CDR3 DNA reads TGTGCCAGCAGCTTCGGGGGAAGCAGTCGAACAGATACGCAGTATTTT.

V is TRBV19 and J is TRBJ2-1, with TRBD2 as a possible D gene (6 bases). Per germline, CDR1 LNHDA and CDR2 SQIVND (reference sequence). The length of the CDR3 is 15 residues. Trimming took 7 bases from V and 0 from J, leaving 13 bases between them. The CDR3 spells CASTPSVSSYNEQFF. Here the CDR3 DNA reads TGTGCCAGTACCCCTAGCGTGAGCTCCTACAATGAGCAGTTCTTC.

The chain combines TRBV12-3 or TRBV12-4 with TRBJ2-1; the match to TRBD2 covers 11 bases. With 5 bases clipped from V and 8 bases from J, the junction kept 8 bases outside the gene matches. The CDR3 runs to 15 residues. The CDR3 reads CASSASSGRSDEQFF. Written as DNA, the CDR3 is TGTGCCAGCAGTGCCTCTAGCGGGAGGTCTGATGAGCAGTTCTTC.